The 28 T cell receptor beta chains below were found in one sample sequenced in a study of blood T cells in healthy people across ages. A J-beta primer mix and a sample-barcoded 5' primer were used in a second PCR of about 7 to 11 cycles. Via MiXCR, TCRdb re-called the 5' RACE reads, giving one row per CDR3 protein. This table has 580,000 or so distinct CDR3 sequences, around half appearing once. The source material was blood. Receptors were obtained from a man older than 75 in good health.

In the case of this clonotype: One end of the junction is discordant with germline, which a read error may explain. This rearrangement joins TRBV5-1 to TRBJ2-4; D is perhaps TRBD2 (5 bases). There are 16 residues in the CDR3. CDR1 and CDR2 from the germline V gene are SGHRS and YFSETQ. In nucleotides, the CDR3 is TGCGCCGGCAGCTTACAAATCGGGGAGACCAGGAACATTCAGTACTTC. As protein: CAGSLQIGETRNIQYF.

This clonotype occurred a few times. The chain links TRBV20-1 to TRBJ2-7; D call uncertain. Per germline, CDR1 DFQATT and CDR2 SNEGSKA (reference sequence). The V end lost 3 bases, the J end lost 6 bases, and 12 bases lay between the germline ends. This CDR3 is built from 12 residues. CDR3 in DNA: TGCAGTGCTAGTCTGATTGATTTCGAGCAGTACTTC. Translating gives CSASLIDFEQYF.

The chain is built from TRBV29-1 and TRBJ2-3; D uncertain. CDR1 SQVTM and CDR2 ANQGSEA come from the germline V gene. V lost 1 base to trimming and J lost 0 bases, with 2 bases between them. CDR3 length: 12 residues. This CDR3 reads CSVEASTDTQYF. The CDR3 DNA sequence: TGCAGCGTTGAAGCAAGCACAGATACGCAGTATTTT.

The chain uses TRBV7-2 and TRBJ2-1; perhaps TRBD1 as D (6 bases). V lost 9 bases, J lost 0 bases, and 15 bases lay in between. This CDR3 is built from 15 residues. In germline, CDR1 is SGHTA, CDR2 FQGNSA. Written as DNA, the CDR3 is TGTGCCAGTAAAGGGCAGGGGCCCTCCTACAATGAGCAGTTCTTC. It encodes CASKGQGPSYNEQFF.

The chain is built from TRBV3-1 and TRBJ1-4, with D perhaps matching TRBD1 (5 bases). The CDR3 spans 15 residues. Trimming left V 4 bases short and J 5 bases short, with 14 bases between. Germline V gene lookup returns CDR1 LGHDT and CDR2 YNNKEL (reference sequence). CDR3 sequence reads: CASSPSGTENEKLFF. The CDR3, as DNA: TGTGCCAGCAGCCCCTCCGGGACCGAAAATGAAAAACTGTTTTTT.

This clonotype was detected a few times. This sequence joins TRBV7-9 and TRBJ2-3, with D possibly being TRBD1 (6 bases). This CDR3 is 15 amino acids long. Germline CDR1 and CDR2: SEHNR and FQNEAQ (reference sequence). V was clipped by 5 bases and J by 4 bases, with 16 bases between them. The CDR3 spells CASSRGQPGSDTQYF. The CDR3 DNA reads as TGTGCCAGCAGCCGTGGACAGCCAGGTTCAGATACGCAGTATTTT.

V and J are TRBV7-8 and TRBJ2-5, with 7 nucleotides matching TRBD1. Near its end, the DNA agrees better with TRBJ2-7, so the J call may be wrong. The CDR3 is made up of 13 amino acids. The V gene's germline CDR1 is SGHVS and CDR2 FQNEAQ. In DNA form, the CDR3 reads TGTGCCAGCAGCCTTAGGGACAGTGTCGAGCAGTACTTC. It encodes CASSLRDSVEQYF.

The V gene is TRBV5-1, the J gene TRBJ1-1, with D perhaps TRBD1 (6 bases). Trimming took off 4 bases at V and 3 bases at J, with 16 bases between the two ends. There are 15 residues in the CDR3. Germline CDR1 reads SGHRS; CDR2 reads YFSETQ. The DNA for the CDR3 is TGCGCCAGCAGCCGCACAGGGCCCGGGTACACTGAAGCTTTCTTT. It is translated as CASSRTGPGYTEAFF.

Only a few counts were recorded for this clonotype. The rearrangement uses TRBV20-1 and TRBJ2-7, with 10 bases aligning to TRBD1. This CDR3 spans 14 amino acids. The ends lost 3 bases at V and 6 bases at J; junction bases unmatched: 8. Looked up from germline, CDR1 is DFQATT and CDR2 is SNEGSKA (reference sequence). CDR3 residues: CSARDGTGAFEQYF. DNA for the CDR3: TGCAGTGCTAGGGACGGGACAGGGGCTTTCGAGCAGTACTTC.

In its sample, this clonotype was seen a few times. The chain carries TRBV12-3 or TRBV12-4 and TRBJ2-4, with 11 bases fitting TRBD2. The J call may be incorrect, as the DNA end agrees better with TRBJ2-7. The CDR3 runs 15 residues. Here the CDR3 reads CASSASGGTSYEQYF. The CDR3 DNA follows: TGTGCCAGCAGTGCTAGCGGGGGGACTTCCTACGAGCAGTACTTC.

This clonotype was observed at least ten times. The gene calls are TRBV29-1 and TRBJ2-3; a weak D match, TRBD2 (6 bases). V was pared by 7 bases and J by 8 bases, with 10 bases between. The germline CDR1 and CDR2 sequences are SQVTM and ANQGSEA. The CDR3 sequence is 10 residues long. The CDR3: CSAVEGTQYF. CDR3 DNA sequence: TGCAGCGCCGTGGAGGGTACGCAGTATTTT.

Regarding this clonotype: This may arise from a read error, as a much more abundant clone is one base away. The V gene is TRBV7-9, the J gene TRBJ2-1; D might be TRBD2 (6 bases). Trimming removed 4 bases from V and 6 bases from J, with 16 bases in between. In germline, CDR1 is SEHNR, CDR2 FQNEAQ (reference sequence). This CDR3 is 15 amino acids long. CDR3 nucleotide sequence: TGTGCCAGCAGCTCCCCCAGGACTAACCTCAATGAGCAGTTCTTC. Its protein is CASSSPRTNLNEQFF.

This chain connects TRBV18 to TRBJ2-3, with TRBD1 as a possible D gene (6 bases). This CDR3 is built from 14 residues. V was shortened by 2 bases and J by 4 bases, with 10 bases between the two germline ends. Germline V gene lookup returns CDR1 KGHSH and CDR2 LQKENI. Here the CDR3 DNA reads TGTGCCAGCTCACCAGCACAGGGTTCAGATACGCAGTATTTT. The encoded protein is CASSPAQGSDTQYF.

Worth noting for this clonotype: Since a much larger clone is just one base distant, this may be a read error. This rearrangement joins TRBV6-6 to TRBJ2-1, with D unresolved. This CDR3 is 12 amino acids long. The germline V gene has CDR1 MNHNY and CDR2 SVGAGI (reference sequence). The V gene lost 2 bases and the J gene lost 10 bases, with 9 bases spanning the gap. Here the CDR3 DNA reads TGTGCCAGCAGTTACCAGTGGTGGGAGCAGTTCTTC. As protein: CASSYQWWEQFF.

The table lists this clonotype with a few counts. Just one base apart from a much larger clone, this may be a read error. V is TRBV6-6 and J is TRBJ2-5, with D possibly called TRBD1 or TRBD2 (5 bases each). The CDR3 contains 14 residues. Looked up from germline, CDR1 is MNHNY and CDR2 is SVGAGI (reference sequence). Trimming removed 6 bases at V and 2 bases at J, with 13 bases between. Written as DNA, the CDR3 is TGTGCCAGCAGGGATGGGACGGAACAAGAGACCCAGTACTTC. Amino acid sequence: CASRDGTEQETQYF.

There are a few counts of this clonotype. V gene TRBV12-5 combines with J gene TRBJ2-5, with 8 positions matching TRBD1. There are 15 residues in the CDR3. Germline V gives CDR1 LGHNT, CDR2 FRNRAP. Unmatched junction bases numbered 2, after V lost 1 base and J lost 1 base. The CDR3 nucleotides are TGTGCTAGTGGTTTGGGGGACAGGTCCCAAGAGACCCAGTACTTC. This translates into CASGLGDRSQETQYF.

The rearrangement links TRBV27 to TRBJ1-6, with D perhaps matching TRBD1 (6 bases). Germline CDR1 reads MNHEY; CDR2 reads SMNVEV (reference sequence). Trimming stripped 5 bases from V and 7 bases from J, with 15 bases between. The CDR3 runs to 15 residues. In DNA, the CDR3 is TGTGCCAGCAGTCCGATCGGAACAGGGAATTCACCCCTCCACTTT. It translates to CASSPIGTGNSPLHF.

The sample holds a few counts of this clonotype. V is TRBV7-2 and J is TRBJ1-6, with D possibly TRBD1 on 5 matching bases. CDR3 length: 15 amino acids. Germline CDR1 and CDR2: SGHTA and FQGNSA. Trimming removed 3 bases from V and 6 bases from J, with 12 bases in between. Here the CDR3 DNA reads TGTGCCAGCAGCTTTGCGGGGGTCCGTAATTCACCCCTCCACTTT. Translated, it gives CASSFAGVRNSPLHF.

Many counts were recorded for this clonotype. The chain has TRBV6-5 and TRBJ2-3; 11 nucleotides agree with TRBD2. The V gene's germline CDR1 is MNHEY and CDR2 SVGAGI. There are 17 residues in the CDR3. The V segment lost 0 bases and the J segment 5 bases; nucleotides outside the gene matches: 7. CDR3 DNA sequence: TGTGCCAGCAGTTACTCCCCCTCTAGCGGGGGGCGAGATACGCAGTATTTT. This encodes CASSYSPSSGGRDTQYF.

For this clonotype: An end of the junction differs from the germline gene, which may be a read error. The CDR3 DNA reads TGTGCCGGCAGTTACTCGAGGCCGAGCTCCTACAATGAGCAGTACTTC. It specifies CAGSYSRPSSYNEQYF. The V and J genes are TRBV6-6 and TRBJ2-1; no firm D call. The last part of the DNA fits TRBJ2-7 better; the J call may be wrong. This CDR3 contains 16 residues. Germline V lookup: CDR1 MNHNY, CDR2 SVGAGI (reference sequence).

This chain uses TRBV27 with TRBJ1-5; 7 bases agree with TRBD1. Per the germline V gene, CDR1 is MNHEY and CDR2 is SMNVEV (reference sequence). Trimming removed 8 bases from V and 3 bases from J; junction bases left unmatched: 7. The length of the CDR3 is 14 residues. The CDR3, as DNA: TGTGCCAGCCACCCACAGGGGCTCAATCAGCCCCAGCATTTT. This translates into CASHPQGLNQPQHF.

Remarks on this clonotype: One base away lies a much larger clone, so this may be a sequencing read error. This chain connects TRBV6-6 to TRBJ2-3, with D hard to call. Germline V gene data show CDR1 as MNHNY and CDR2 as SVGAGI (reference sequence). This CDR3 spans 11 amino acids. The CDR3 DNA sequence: TGTACCAGCAGTTATGTGGATACGCAGTATTTT. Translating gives CTSSYVDTQYF.

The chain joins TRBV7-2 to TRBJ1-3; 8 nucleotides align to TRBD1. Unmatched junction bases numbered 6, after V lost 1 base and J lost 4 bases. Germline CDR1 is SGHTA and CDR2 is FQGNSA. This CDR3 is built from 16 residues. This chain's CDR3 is CASSLGRQGAGNTIYF. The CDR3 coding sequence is TGTGCCAGCAGCTTAGGGAGGCAGGGGGCAGGAAACACCATATATTTT.

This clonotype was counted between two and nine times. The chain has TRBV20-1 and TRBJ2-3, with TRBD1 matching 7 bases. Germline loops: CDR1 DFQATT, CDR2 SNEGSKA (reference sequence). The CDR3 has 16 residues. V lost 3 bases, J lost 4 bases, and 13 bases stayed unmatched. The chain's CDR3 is CSARGVGGQSPDTQYF. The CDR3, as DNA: TGCAGTGCTAGGGGCGTAGGGGGACAGTCCCCAGATACGCAGTATTTT.

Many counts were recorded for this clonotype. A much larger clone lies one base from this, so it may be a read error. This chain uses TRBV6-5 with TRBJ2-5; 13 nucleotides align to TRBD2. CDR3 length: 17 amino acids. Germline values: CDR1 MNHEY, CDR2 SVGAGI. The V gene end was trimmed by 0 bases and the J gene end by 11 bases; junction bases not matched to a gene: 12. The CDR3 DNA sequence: TGTGCCAGCAGTTACTCCTATGGGACTAGCGGGATGACTGAGCAGTACTTC. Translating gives CASSYSYGTSGMTEQYF.

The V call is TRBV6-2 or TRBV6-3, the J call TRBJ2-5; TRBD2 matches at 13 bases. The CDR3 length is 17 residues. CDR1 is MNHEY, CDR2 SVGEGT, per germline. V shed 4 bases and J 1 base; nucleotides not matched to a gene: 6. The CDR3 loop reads CASSLGLAGRGQETQYF. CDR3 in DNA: TGTGCCAGCAGTTTGGGACTAGCGGGGCGAGGCCAAGAGACCCAGTACTTC.

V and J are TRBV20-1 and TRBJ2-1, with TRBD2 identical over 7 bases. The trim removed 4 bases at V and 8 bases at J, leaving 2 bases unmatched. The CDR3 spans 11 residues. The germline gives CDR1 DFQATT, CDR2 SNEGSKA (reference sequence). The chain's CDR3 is CSAMGGYEQFF. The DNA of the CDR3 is TGCAGTGCTATGGGGGGGTATGAGCAGTTCTTC.

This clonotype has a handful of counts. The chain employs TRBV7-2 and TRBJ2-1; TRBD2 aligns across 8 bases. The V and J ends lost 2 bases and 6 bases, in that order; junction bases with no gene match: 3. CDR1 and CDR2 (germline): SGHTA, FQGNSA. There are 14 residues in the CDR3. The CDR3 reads CASSLFGGANEQFF. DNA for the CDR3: TGTGCCAGCAGCTTATTCGGGGGGGCCAATGAGCAGTTCTTC.